These T cell receptor beta chains were read from a single sample in a study of Graves' ophthalmopathy and Graves' hyperthyroidism. TCRdb re-derived calls from the multiplex PCR reads in MiXCR, one entry per CDR3 protein. The repertoire holds over a million distinct CDR3 sequences, with about two fifths as singletons. Sequenced sample: peripheral blood or thyroid tissue (not recorded which). These receptors were obtained from an adult man with Graves' hyperthyroidism. Each CDR3 is given with its conserved first and last residue. The D gene is left open where the match is weak. Some rows have no size entry. The others give once, few or many, or a class for an expanded clone.

d_gene: TRBD2
j_gene: TRBJ2-2
v_gene: TRBV12-3/TRBV12-4
abundance: few
len: 16
CDR3aa: CASRPGLAGGNGELFF
CDR3nt: TGTGCCAGCAGGCCAGGACTAGCGGGGGGCAACGGGGAGCTGTTTTTT

d_gene: TRBD2
j_gene: TRBJ2-7
v_gene: TRBV14
abundance: .
len: 14
CDR3aa: CASSPLAAPLEQYF
CDR3nt: TGTGCCAGCAGCCCGCTAGCGGCGCCCCTTGAGCAGTACTTC

d_gene: TRBD1
j_gene: TRBJ2-5
v_gene: TRBV5-1
abundance: many
len: 13
CDR3aa: CASRSTGEETQYF
CDR3nt: TGCGCCAGCCGATCAACAGGGGAAGAGACCCAGTACTTC

d_gene: TRBD2
j_gene: TRBJ2-5
v_gene: TRBV12-3/TRBV12-4
abundance: many
len: 15
CDR3aa: CASSPSGTFQETQYF
CDR3nt: TGTGCCAGCAGTCCGAGCGGGACCTTCCAAGAGACCCAGTACTTC

d_gene: TRBD1
j_gene: TRBJ1-2
v_gene: TRBV20-1
abundance: many
len: 14
CDR3aa: CSARDRQGYYGYTF
CDR3nt: TGCAGTGCTAGAGATCGACAGGGTTACTATGGCTACACCTTC

d_gene: .
j_gene: TRBJ1-5
v_gene: TRBV2
abundance: .
len: 13
CDR3aa: CASSNRYNQPQHF
CDR3nt: TGTGCCAGCAGTAACAGGTACAATCAGCCCCAGCATTTT

d_gene: TRBD1
j_gene: TRBJ1-6
v_gene: TRBV25-1
abundance: .
len: 15
CDR3aa: CASSAKGQGNSPLHF
CDR3nt: TGTGCCAGCAGCGCCAAAGGACAGGGTAATTCACCCCTCCACTTT

d_gene: TRBD1
j_gene: TRBJ1-2
v_gene: TRBV19
abundance: many
len: 14
CDR3aa: CASTGTGESNGYTF
CDR3nt: TGTGCCAGTACCGGGACAGGGGAGAGCAATGGCTACACCTTC

d_gene: .
j_gene: TRBJ1-1
v_gene: TRBV30
abundance: .
len: 14
CDR3aa: CAWSVTRVSTEAFF
CDR3nt: TGTGCCTGGAGTGTAACCAGGGTAAGCACTGAAGCTTTCTTT

d_gene: .
j_gene: TRBJ1-1
v_gene: TRBV7-2
abundance: many
len: 14
CDR3aa: CASSSPAANTEAFF
CDR3nt: TGTGCCAGCAGCTCTCCGGCGGCGAACACTGAAGCTTTCTTT

d_gene: .
j_gene: TRBJ2-5
v_gene: TRBV29-1
abundance: many
len: 12
CDR3aa: CSATTGSETQYF
CDR3nt: TGCAGCGCCACGACAGGTTCAGAGACCCAGTACTTC

d_gene: TRBD1
j_gene: TRBJ2-5
v_gene: TRBV7-2
abundance: few
len: 15
CDR3aa: CASSSTGGGQETQYF
CDR3nt: TGTGCCAGTAGTTCTACAGGGGGAGGACAAGAGACCCAGTACTTC

d_gene: TRBD1
j_gene: TRBJ1-5
v_gene: TRBV12-3/TRBV12-4
abundance: many
len: 17
CDR3aa: CASSHRTGGNSNQPQHF
CDR3nt: TGTGCCAGCAGCCACAGGACAGGGGGAAATAGCAATCAGCCCCAGCATTTT

d_gene: TRBD1
j_gene: TRBJ1-5
v_gene: TRBV15
abundance: many
len: 18
CDR3aa: CATSRDLMGQGARQPQHF
CDR3nt: TGTGCCACCAGCAGAGACCTAATGGGACAGGGGGCACGCCAGCCCCAGCATTTT

d_gene: .
j_gene: TRBJ1-1
v_gene: TRBV7-9
abundance: .
len: 17
CDR3aa: CASSPIPGTPENTEAFF
CDR3nt: TGTGCCAGCAGCCCTATACCCGGGACACCGGAAAACACTGAAGCTTTCTTT

d_gene: .
j_gene: TRBJ2-7
v_gene: TRBV12-3/TRBV12-4
abundance: .
len: 12
CDR3aa: CASSYRKYEQYF
CDR3nt: TGTGCCAGCAGCTACAGAAAGTACGAGCAGTACTTC

d_gene: .
j_gene: TRBJ1-1
v_gene: TRBV12-3/TRBV12-4
abundance: many
len: 15
CDR3aa: CASSIHSVGFTEAFF
CDR3nt: TGTGCCAGCAGTATACATAGCGTCGGGTTTACTGAAGCTTTCTTT

d_gene: TRBD2
j_gene: TRBJ2-5
v_gene: TRBV10-3
abundance: .
len: 20
CDR3aa: CAISPPRDTSGGLPTETQYF
CDR3nt: TGTGCCATCAGCCCACCCCGGGACACTAGCGGGGGGTTACCGACAGAGACCCAGTACTTC

d_gene: TRBD1
j_gene: TRBJ2-7
v_gene: TRBV10-2
abundance: .
len: 16
CDR3aa: CASSLGTGVDGYEQYF
CDR3nt: TGTGCCAGCAGTCTCGGGACAGGAGTGGATGGCTACGAGCAGTACTTC

d_gene: TRBD1
j_gene: TRBJ1-1
v_gene: TRBV5-1
abundance: few
len: 14
CDR3aa: CASSLWQGDTEAFF
CDR3nt: TGCGCCAGCAGCTTGTGGCAGGGGGACACTGAAGCTTTCTTT

d_gene: .
j_gene: TRBJ1-1
v_gene: TRBV6-5
abundance: few
len: 15
CDR3aa: CASSYHGQPNTEAFF
CDR3nt: TGTGCCAGCAGTTACCACGGACAACCGAACACTGAAGCTTTCTTT

d_gene: TRBD1
j_gene: TRBJ2-7
v_gene: TRBV7-8
abundance: many
len: 14
CDR3aa: CASRPGQAAYEQYF
CDR3nt: TGTGCCAGCAGGCCGGGACAGGCCGCCTACGAGCAGTACTTC

d_gene: TRBD1
j_gene: TRBJ2-7
v_gene: TRBV15
abundance: many
len: 16
CDR3aa: CATSRVWTGGGDEQYF
CDR3nt: TGTGCCACCAGCAGAGTATGGACAGGGGGTGGGGACGAGCAGTACTTC

d_gene: TRBD1
j_gene: TRBJ2-7
v_gene: TRBV7-8
abundance: .
len: 12
CDR3aa: CASKGQGAEQYF
CDR3nt: TGTGCCAGCAAGGGACAGGGGGCCGAGCAGTACTTC

d_gene: TRBD1
j_gene: TRBJ1-6
v_gene: TRBV19
abundance: many
len: 16
CDR3aa: CASRAETAGTASTLHF
CDR3nt: TGTGCCAGTAGAGCGGAAACAGCCGGGACAGCGTCGACCCTCCACTTT

d_gene: .
j_gene: TRBJ2-7
v_gene: TRBV28
abundance: .
len: 16
CDR3aa: CASSLGQGLSSYEQYF
CDR3nt: TGTGCCAGCAGTTTAGGCCAGGGGCTGAGCTCCTACGAGCAGTACTTC

d_gene: .
j_gene: TRBJ2-6
v_gene: TRBV5-1
abundance: few
len: 18
CDR3aa: CASSLGGGTASGANVLTF
CDR3nt: TGCGCCAGCAGCTTGGGGGGGGGCACGGCCTCTGGGGCCAACGTCCTGACTTTC

d_gene: .
j_gene: TRBJ1-5
v_gene: TRBV5-1
abundance: many
len: 13
CDR3aa: CASSLERDQPQHF
CDR3nt: TGCGCCAGCAGCTTGGAACGGGATCAGCCCCAGCATTTT

d_gene: TRBD1
j_gene: TRBJ1-5
v_gene: TRBV7-2
abundance: once
len: 14
CDR3aa: CASSMEGADQPQHF
CDR3nt: TGTGCCAGCAGCATGGAGGGGGCGGATCAGCCCCAGCATTTT

d_gene: .
j_gene: TRBJ1-2
v_gene: TRBV20-1
abundance: .
len: 13
CDR3aa: CSARDQRHYGYTF
CDR3nt: TGCAGTGCTAGAGATCAGAGGCATTATGGCTACACCTTC

d_gene: .
j_gene: TRBJ2-7
v_gene: TRBV12-3/TRBV12-4
abundance: few
len: 15
CDR3aa: CASSFGVPDSYEQYF
CDR3nt: TGTGCCAGCAGTTTTGGGGTACCAGATTCCTACGAGCAGTACTTC

d_gene: TRBD1
j_gene: TRBJ1-2
v_gene: TRBV4-1
abundance: .
len: 18
CDR3aa: CASSRPRTGDDTNYGYTF
CDR3nt: TGCGCCAGCAGCCGTCCACGGACAGGCGATGACACTAACTATGGCTACACCTTC

d_gene: TRBD1
j_gene: TRBJ1-3
v_gene: TRBV7-8
abundance: .
len: 14
CDR3aa: CASSPWDRRNTIYF
CDR3nt: TGTGCCAGCAGCCCTTGGGACAGAAGAAACACCATATATTTT

d_gene: TRBD1
j_gene: TRBJ1-5
v_gene: TRBV20-1
abundance: few
len: 15
CDR3aa: CSARDALDRRQPQHF
CDR3nt: TGCAGTGCTAGAGATGCTTTGGACAGGCGTCAGCCCCAGCATTTT

d_gene: TRBD1
j_gene: TRBJ1-1
v_gene: TRBV5-1
abundance: many
len: 13
CDR3aa: CASSLGQSTEAFF
CDR3nt: TGTGCCAGCAGCTTGGGACAGAGCACTGAAGCTTTCTTT

d_gene: TRBD1
j_gene: TRBJ2-2
v_gene: TRBV7-2
abundance: few
len: 17
CDR3aa: CASSPTGTGVILRELFF
CDR3nt: TGTGCCAGCAGCCCCACCGGGACAGGGGTGATTCTACGGGAGCTGTTTTTT

d_gene: .
j_gene: TRBJ2-7
v_gene: TRBV7-9
abundance: .
len: 14
CDR3aa: CASSRTAGDYEQYF
CDR3nt: TGTGCCAGCAGCAGGACAGCGGGCGACTACGAGCAGTACTTC

d_gene: TRBD1
j_gene: TRBJ2-2
v_gene: TRBV29-1
abundance: .
len: 13
CDR3aa: CSAGTGGSRELFF
CDR3nt: TGCAGCGCTGGGACAGGGGGTTCTAGGGAGCTGTTTTTT